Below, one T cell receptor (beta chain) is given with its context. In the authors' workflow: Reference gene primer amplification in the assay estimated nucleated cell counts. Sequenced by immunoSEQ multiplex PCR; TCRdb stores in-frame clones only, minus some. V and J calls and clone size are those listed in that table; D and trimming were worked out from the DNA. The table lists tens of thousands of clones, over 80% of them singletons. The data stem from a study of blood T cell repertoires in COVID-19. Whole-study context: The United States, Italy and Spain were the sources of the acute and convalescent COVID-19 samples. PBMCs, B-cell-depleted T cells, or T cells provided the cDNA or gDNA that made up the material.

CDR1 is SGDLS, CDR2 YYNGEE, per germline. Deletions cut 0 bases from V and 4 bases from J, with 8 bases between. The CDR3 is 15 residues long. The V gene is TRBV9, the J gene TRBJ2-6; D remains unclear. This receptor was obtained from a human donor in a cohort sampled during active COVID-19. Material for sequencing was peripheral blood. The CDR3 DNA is TGTGCCAGCAGCGTAGAGCCCCTAGGGGCCAACGTCCTGACTTTC. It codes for CASSVEPLGANVLTF.